Each of the 18 T cell receptor beta chains below was sequenced from the same sample in a study of CD4 T cells in relation to SARS-CoV-2 and coronaviruses. Measured with immunoSEQ multiplex PCR; TCRdb has only the in-frame clones, and not every one. The profile covers under 35,000 clones, with 70% to 80% appearing a single time and 15% to 20% taken by the ten largest. The unexposed donors gave CD4+ T cells in about 2011-2018, prior to COVID-19. CD4+ T cells were isolated from the cells after more than nine days of culture. No antigen has been assigned to these receptors. The sequenced material came from CD4+ T cells from PBMCs, cultured in vitro. Every receptor here comes from a human donor in good health.

The V and J genes are TRBV10-3 and TRBJ2-1; 12 positions agree with TRBD1. The CDR3 runs 15 residues. The germline V gene has CDR1 ENHRY and CDR2 SYGVKD. V shed 2 bases and J 5 bases; nucleotides not matched to a gene: 1. DNA for the CDR3: TGTGCCATCAGTGAGGGGACAGGGGGCCACAATGAGCAGTTCTTC. Translating gives CAISEGTGGHNEQFF.

The chain employs TRBV5-4 and TRBJ2-3; D perhaps matches TRBD2 (6 bases). Per the germline V gene, CDR1 is SGHNT and CDR2 is YYREEE (reference sequence). Trimming removed 0 bases from V and 3 bases from J, with 14 bases in between. There are 16 residues in the CDR3. The CDR3 here is CASSLAGSGRTDTQYF. CDR3 sequence (DNA): TGTGCCAGCAGCTTGGCCGGGTCCGGGAGAACAGATACGCAGTATTTT.

The chain carries TRBV6-2 or TRBV6-3 and TRBJ2-5, with D uncertain. The CDR3 is 13 amino acids. Germline-derived CDR1 and CDR2 are MNHEY and SVGEGT. Deletions cut 2 bases from V and 2 bases from J, with 6 bases between. The CDR3, as DNA: TGTGCCAGCAGTTACATGCTTCAAGAGACCCAGTACTTC. As protein: CASSYMLQETQYF.

This clone was picked up a small number of times. The chain employs TRBV2 and TRBJ2-1; 9 nucleotides align to TRBD1. Germline V gene sequence: CDR1 SNHLY, CDR2 FYNNEI. The V segment lost 8 bases and the J segment 4 bases; nucleotides outside the gene matches: 6. The CDR3 extends over 14 amino acids. The CDR3 spells CASQETGGYNEQFF. The CDR3, as DNA: TGTGCCAGCCAAGAGACAGGGGGATACAATGAGCAGTTCTTC.

V gene TRBV4-2 combines with J gene TRBJ2-7; 8 nucleotides match TRBD1. Unmatched junction bases numbered 9, after V lost 2 bases and J lost 6 bases. Germline V gene data show CDR1 as LGHNA and CDR2 as YNFKEQ. CDR3 length equals 15 residues. CDR3 residues: CASSQLPGQGFEQYF. CDR3 in DNA: TGTGCCAGCAGCCAATTGCCTGGACAGGGTTTCGAGCAGTACTTC.

This chain joins TRBV6-5 and TRBJ1-1; perhaps TRBD1 as D (5 bases). V lost 6 bases to trimming and J lost 5 bases, with 19 bases between them. CDR3 length: 15 amino acids. Germline V gene sequence: CDR1 MNHEY, CDR2 SVGAGI. The CDR3 region has the DNA TGTGCCAGCAGCCGTGTTGGGGGACGAAAGACTGAAGCTTTCTTT. This codes for CASSRVGGRKTEAFF.

V usage is TRBV2 and J usage is TRBJ2-3; maybe TRBD1 (5 bases). The CDR3 is 13 amino acids. CDR1 is SNHLY and CDR2 is FYNNEI in the germline V gene. Trimming cost V 4 bases and J 2 bases, with 7 bases left between them. DNA of the CDR3: TGTGCCAGCAGTGGACAGTTCACAGATACGCAGTATTTT. This encodes CASSGQFTDTQYF.

The V and J genes are TRBV30 and TRBJ2-6, with D maybe TRBD2 (6 bases). Germline CDR1 reads GTSNPN; CDR2 reads SVGIG (reference sequence). V was shortened by 0 bases and J by 15 bases, with 12 bases between the two germline ends. This CDR3 is 12 amino acids long. CDR3 amino acids: CAWSVGQEGLTF. The CDR3 DNA reads TGTGCCTGGAGTGTAGGCCAGGAGGGCCTGACTTTC. Filled out from reference TRBV30 and TRBJ2-6, the complete variable domain reads SQTIHQWPATLVQPVGSPLSLECTVEGTSNPNLYWYRQAAGRGLQLLFYSVGIGQISSEVPQNLSASRPQDRQFILSSKKLLLSDSGFYLCAWSVGQEGLTFGAGSRLTVL.

This chain joins TRBV7-2 and TRBJ2-3, with 7 bases fitting TRBD1. CDR1 and CDR2 from the germline V gene are SGHTA and FQGNSA. V lost 5 bases to trimming and J lost 4 bases; unmatched junction nucleotides: 12. The CDR3 sequence is 16 residues long. The CDR3 is CASSLAVTGNADTQYF. The CDR3 DNA sequence: TGTGCCAGCAGCCTCGCTGTGACAGGGAACGCAGATACGCAGTATTTT.

The rearrangement links TRBV11-2 to TRBJ2-5; 7 nucleotides match TRBD1. The CDR3 is made up of 14 amino acids. The trim removed 3 bases at V and 5 bases at J, leaving 6 bases unmatched. Per germline, CDR1 SGHAT and CDR2 FQNNGV. CDR3 sequence (DNA): TGTGCCAGCAGCTTCACAGGGGTTGAGGAGACCCAGTACTTC. Its translation: CASSFTGVEETQYF.

This chain joins TRBV6-2 or TRBV6-3 and TRBJ1-1; D unclear. This CDR3 has 12 residues. CDR1 and CDR2 from the germline V gene are MNHEY and SVGEGT. The V and J ends lost 2 bases and 5 bases respectively, with 6 bases between them. The CDR3 sequence: CASSYGKTEAFF. CDR3 nucleotides: TGTGCCAGCAGTTACGGGAAAACTGAAGCTTTCTTT.

This clone appeared once. The chain has TRBV7-9 and TRBJ1-5; 12 positions agree with TRBD1. This CDR3 spans 17 amino acids. J lost 4 bases, V lost 5 bases, and 9 bases had no gene match. Germline V gene data show CDR1 as SEHNR and CDR2 as FQNEAQ (reference sequence). This CDR3 is CASSPGTGGESNQPQHF. The CDR3, as DNA: TGTGCCAGCAGCCCCGGGACAGGGGGCGAATCAAATCAGCCCCAGCATTTT. Drawing the rest from reference TRBV7-9 and TRBJ1-5, the complete variable domain is DTGVSQNPRHKITKRGQNVTFRCDPISEHNRLYWYRQTLGQGPEFLTYFQNEAQLEKSRLLSDRFSAERPKGSFSTLEIQRTEQGDSAMYLCASSPGTGGESNQPQHFGDGTRLSIL.

J is TRBJ2-1 and V is TRBV27, with 9 nucleotides matching TRBD2. From germline, CDR1 is MNHEY and CDR2 SMNVEV (reference sequence). The CDR3 totals 16 residues. J was trimmed by 4 bases and V by 4 bases; bases with no gene match: 8. This chain's CDR3 is CASSSPTSGTYNEQFF. In DNA form, the CDR3 reads TGTGCCAGCAGTTCGCCGACTAGCGGAACTTACAATGAGCAGTTCTTC.

J is TRBJ1-1 and V is TRBV19; D unresolved. The ends were cut back, 7 bases at V and 2 bases at J, with 14 bases in the middle. Germline CDR1 is LNHDA and CDR2 is SQIVND (reference sequence). The CDR3 covers 14 residues. CDR3: CASTAQGGNTEAFF. CDR3 DNA sequence: TGTGCCAGTACCGCCCAAGGAGGAAACACTGAAGCTTTCTTT. The whole variable domain, filled in from reference TRBV19 and TRBJ1-1, reads DGGITQSPKYLFRKEGQNVTLSCEQNLNHDAMYWYRQDPGQGLRLIYYSQIVNDFQKGDIAEGYSVSREKKESFPLTVTSAQKNPTAFYLCASTAQGGNTEAFFGQGTRLTVV.

This sequence joins TRBV7-2 and TRBJ2-7; D possibly corresponds to TRBD2 (5 bases). The CDR3 sequence is 14 residues long. Trimming cost V 3 bases and J 0 bases, with 9 bases left between them. Germline V CDR1 and CDR2: SGHTA, FQGNSA. CDR3 DNA sequence: TGTGCCAGCAGCTTGAGCGGAAGCTCCTACGAGCAGTACTTC. It is translated as CASSLSGSSYEQYF.

The chain carries TRBV6-1 and TRBJ2-1; D unclear. The length of the CDR3 is 15 residues. V was clipped by 4 bases and J by 5 bases, with 15 bases between them. Germline V gene lookup returns CDR1 MNHNS and CDR2 SASEGT. The CDR3 reads CASSGAAETHNEQFF. CDR3 sequence (DNA): TGTGCCAGCAGTGGAGCCGCGGAAACACACAATGAGCAGTTCTTC.

This rearrangement joins TRBV6-2 or TRBV6-3 to TRBJ2-3, with unresolved D. CDR3 length: 14 amino acids. Trimming took off 7 bases at V and 5 bases at J, with 16 bases between the two ends. Germline assignment: CDR1 MNHEY and CDR2 SVGEGT. CDR3 amino acids: CASTPVGFQDTQYF. In DNA form, the CDR3 reads TGTGCCAGCACCCCAGTGGGTTTTCAAGATACGCAGTATTTT.

The chain joins TRBV10-3 to TRBJ2-3; TRBD2 agrees at 9 bases. V trimming: 4 bases; J trimming: 3 bases; junction bases outside the gene matches: 14. Per germline, CDR1 ENHRY and CDR2 SYGVKD. This CDR3 is built from 18 residues. The CDR3 here is CAISVVGGGAGGTDTQYF. CDR3 DNA: TGTGCCATCAGTGTTGTGGGCGGGGGGGCCGGTGGGACAGATACGCAGTATTTT.